The source of this TCR beta chain is a study of blood T cell repertoires in COVID-19. The CDR3 is 15 residues long. Germline-derived CDR1 and CDR2 are MDHEN and SYDVKM. V was clipped by 4 bases and J by 5 bases, with 15 bases between them. This clone was seen a single time. Produced via immunoSEQ multiplex PCR; TCRdb's table is partial and in-frame only. The sample lists over 40,000 clones, roughly 84% seen once, with about 4.2% in the top ten. The TCR comes from a man older than 75 with active COVID-19. The sample taken for sequencing was peripheral blood. This rearrangement joins TRBV28 to TRBJ2-1; the D gene is possibly TRBD2 (5 bases). CDR3 sequence reads: CASSSPGISHNEQFF. The CDR3 DNA follows: TGTGCCAGCAGTTCGCCGGGAATCAGTCACAATGAGCAGTTCTTC.